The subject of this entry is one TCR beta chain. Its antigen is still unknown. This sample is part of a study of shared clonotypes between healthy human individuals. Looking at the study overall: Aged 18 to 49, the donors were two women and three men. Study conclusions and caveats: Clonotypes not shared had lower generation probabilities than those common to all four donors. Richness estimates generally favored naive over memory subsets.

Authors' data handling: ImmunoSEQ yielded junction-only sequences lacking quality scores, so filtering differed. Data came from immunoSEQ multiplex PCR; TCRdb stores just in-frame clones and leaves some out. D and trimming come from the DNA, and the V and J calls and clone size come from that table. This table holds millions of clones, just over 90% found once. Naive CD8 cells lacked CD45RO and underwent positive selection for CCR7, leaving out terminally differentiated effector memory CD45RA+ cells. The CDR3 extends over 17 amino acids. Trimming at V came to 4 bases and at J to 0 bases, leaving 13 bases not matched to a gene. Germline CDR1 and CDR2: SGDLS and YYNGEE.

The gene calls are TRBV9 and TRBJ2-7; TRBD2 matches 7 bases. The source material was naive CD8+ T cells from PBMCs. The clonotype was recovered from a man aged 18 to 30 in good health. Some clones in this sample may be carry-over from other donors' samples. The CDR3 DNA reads TGTGCCAGCAGCCCTACCTTTAGCGGGTGGAGCTCCTACGAGCAGTACTTC. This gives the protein CASSPTFSGWSSYEQYF.